The 10 T cell receptor beta chains listed next were all sequenced from one sample in a study of blood T cell repertoires in COVID-19. The assay was immunoSEQ multiplex PCR, and TCRdb's table has in-frame clones only and misses some. Of approximately 72,000 clones listed, 85% were seen once; the top ten hold under 40%. Sequences were obtained from peripheral blood. The receptors were sampled from a woman older than 75 with active or convalescent COVID-19.

This chain links TRBV9 with TRBJ1-4; D is undetermined. There are 15 residues in the CDR3. The germline V gene has CDR1 SGDLS and CDR2 YYNGEE. V lost 0 bases to trimming and J lost 0 bases, with 6 bases between them. The chain's CDR3 is CASSVEPATNEKLFF. The CDR3 bases are TGTGCCAGCAGCGTAGAACCGGCAACTAATGAAAAACTGTTTTTT.

The chain employs TRBV5-4 and TRBJ2-6; no definite D call. This CDR3 comprises 16 residues. CDR1 and CDR2 (germline): SGHNT, YYREEE (reference sequence). V lost 2 bases to trimming and J lost 0 bases, with 9 bases between them. CDR3: CASSFPAVSGANVLTF. The CDR3 DNA follows: TGTGCCAGCAGCTTCCCGGCGGTCTCTGGGGCCAACGTCCTGACTTTC.

This chain links TRBV6-5 with TRBJ2-6; 8 bases agree with TRBD2. Trimming removed 9 bases from V and 1 base from J; junction bases left unmatched: 5. Germline V gene data show CDR1 as MNHEY and CDR2 as SVGAGI. This CDR3 has 15 amino acids. CDR3 protein: CASRGGQSGANVLTF. CDR3 in DNA: TGTGCCAGTCGGGGGGGACAATCTGGGGCCAACGTCCTGACTTTC.

The chain couples TRBV4-1 to TRBJ1-4; D is uncertain. V was trimmed by 4 bases and J by 8 bases, leaving 17 bases between them. CDR3 length equals 15 residues. Germline V gives CDR1 MGHRA, CDR2 YSYEKL. The CDR3 DNA follows: TGCGCCAGCAGCCGACAATTTGGGAGAAGCGAAAAACTGTTTTTT. It yields the protein CASSRQFGRSEKLFF.

The chain employs TRBV28 and TRBJ1-4; perhaps TRBD1 as D (5 bases). Germline loops: CDR1 MDHEN, CDR2 SYDVKM. The V end was cut by 7 bases, the J end by 5 bases, with 17 bases between. The length of the CDR3 is 15 residues. CDR3 sequence: CASNDIREANEKLFF. Written as DNA, the CDR3 is TGTGCCAGCAATGATATCAGGGAAGCAAATGAAAAACTGTTTTTT.

This chain uses TRBV7-2 with TRBJ1-6; 7 positions agree with TRBD1. From germline, CDR1 is SGHTA and CDR2 FQGNSA. The CDR3 is 15 residues long. V lost 6 bases and J lost 7; bases outside the gene matches: 9. The CDR3 DNA follows: TGTGCCAGCAGATTGGCCGGGACAGACAATTCACCCCTCCACTTT. Translation gives CASRLAGTDNSPLHF.

The rearrangement links TRBV18 to TRBJ2-3; the D is unclear. Germline CDR1 and CDR2: KGHSH and LQKENI. The V end was cut by 2 bases, the J end by 4 bases, with 7 bases between. The CDR3 is made up of 13 amino acids. CDR3 sequence reads: CASSPSAADTQYF. The CDR3 DNA reads TGTGCCAGCTCACCAAGCGCGGCAGATACGCAGTATTTT.

This chain joins TRBV7-2 and TRBJ1-3; possibly TRBD1 for D (6 bases). CDR3 length: 14 residues. CDR1 is SGHTA, CDR2 FQGNSA, per germline. Trimming cost V 3 bases and J 2 bases, with 8 bases left between them. CDR3 bases: TGTGCCAGCAGCTTGGGGGCTACTGGAAACACCATATATTTT. Its translation is CASSLGATGNTIYF.

The chain couples TRBV3-1 (or the pseudogene TRBV3-2) to TRBJ2-3; 12 nucleotides match TRBD2. CDR1 LGHDT and CDR2 YNNKEL come from the germline V gene (reference sequence). V lost 3 bases to trimming and J lost 1 base; unmatched junction nucleotides: 5. This CDR3 has 17 residues. For the CDR3, the DNA is TGTGCCAGCAGCCAGCTGGCTAGCGGGGGGGGCACAGATACGCAGTATTTT. Translated, it gives CASSQLASGGGTDTQYF.

The chain recombines TRBV11-2 with TRBJ1-1, with a tentative D call TRBD1 (5 bases). The CDR3 sequence is 16 residues long. Looked up from germline, CDR1 is SGHAT and CDR2 is FQNNGV. Trimming removed 5 bases at V and 1 base at J, with 17 bases between. In nucleotides, the CDR3 is TGTGCCAGCAGCCCTAAAGGGGATACACCGAACACTGAAGCTTTCTTT. Translating gives CASSPKGDTPNTEAFF.